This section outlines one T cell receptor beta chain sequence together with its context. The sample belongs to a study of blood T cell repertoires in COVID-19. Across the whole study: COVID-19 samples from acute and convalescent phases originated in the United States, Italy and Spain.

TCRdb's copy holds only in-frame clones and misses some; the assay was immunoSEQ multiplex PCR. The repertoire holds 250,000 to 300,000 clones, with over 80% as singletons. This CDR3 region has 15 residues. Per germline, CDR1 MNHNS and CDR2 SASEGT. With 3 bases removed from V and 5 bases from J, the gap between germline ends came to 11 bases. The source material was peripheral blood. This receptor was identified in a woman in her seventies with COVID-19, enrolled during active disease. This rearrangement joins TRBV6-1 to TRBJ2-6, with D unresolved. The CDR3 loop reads CASSEGLWRANVLTF. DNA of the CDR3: TGTGCCAGCAGTGAGGGCCTCTGGAGGGCCAACGTCCTGACTTTC.